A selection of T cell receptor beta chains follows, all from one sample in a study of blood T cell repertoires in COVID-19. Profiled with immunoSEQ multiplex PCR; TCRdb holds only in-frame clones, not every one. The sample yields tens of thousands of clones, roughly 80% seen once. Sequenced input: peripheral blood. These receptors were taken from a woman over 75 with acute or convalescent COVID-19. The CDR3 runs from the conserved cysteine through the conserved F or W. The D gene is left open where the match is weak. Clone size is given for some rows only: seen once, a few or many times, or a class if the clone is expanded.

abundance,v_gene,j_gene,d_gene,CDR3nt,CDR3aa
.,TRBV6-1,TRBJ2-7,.,TGTGCCAGCAGTGAAGCGCGGAACAGGGACAACGAGCAGTACTTC,CASSEARNRDNEQYF
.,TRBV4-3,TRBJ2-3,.,TGCGCCAGCAGCCAATTTGAGGGGGCAGATACGCAGTATTTT,CASSQFEGADTQYF
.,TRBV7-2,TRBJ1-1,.,TGTGCCAGTACTTGGACAGCGAACACTGAAGCTTTCTTT,CASTWTANTEAFF
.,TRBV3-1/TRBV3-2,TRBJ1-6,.,TGTGCCAGCAGCCAAGCGCGGGGCTCACCCCTCCACTTT,CASSQARGSPLHF
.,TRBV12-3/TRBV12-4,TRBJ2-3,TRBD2,TGTGCCAGCAGGCGGGAGTCAGATACGCAGTATTTT,CASRRESDTQYF
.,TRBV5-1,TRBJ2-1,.,TGCGCCACCGGGCCGACAGCCTCCTACAATGAGCAGTTCTTC,CATGPTASYNEQFF
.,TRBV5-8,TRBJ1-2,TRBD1,TGTGCCAGCAGCCGACACGTACAGGGGAGCTATGGCTACACCTTC,CASSRHVQGSYGYTF
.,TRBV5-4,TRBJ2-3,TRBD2,TGTGCCAGCAGCTCACAGCGGGAGGGCCTGGATACGCAGTATTTT,CASSSQREGLDTQYF
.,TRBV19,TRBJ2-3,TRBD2,TGTGCCAGTAGTATTAGCGGGGGGGCCCCAGATACGCAGTATTTT,CASSISGGAPDTQYF
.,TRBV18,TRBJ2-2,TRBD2,TGTGCCAGCTCACCCGGGGGGGGCCGGACCGGGGAGCTGTTTTTT,CASSPGGGRTGELFF
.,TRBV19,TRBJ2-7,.,TGTGCCAGTAGTATCGCCCGCGGTGAGCAGTACTTC,CASSIARGEQYF
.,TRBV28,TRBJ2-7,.,TGTGCCAGCAGTCCGGGACTTTCCTACGAGCAGTACTTC,CASSPGLSYEQYF
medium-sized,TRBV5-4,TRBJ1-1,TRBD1,TGTGCCAGCAGCCGGACAGGGGCTAACACTGAAGCTTTCTTT,CASSRTGANTEAFF
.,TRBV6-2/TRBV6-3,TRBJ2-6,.,TGTGCCAGCAGTTATGGGGCAGGACGAGGCGGATTCTCTGGGGCCAACGTCCTGACTTTC,CASSYGAGRGGFSGANVLTF
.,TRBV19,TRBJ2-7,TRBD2,TGTGCCAGTAAGCGGGGACTAGCGTCCTACGAGCAGTACTTC,CASKRGLASYEQYF
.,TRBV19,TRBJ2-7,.,TGTGCCAGTAGTATAGGAGCCCAATACGAGCAGTACTTC,CASSIGAQYEQYF
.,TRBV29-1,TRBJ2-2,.,TGCAGCGGCCAGGGGAATATCGCCGGGGAGCTGTTTTTT,CSGQGNIAGELFF
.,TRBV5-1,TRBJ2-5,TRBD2,TGCGCCAGCAGCTTGGCGGGGACTAGCGGGAAGTACCAAGAGACCCAGTACTTC,CASSLAGTSGKYQETQYF
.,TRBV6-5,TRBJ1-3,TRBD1,TGTGCCAGCAGTTCGCGGGACAGGGGAGGAGGAAACACCATATATTTT,CASSSRDRGGGNTIYF
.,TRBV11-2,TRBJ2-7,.,TGTGCCAGCAGCCCAGGGGTGGGTTATGCCGAGCAGTACTTC,CASSPGVGYAEQYF
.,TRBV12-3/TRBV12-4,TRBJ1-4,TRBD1,TGTGCCAGAGGACAGGGTCGAGAAAAACTGTTTTTT,CARGQGREKLFF
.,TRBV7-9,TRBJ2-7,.,TGTGCCAGCAGCTTCTCCGAATGGGGCACCTCGTACGAGCAGTACTTC,CASSFSEWGTSYEQYF
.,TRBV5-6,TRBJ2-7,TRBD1,TGTGCCAGCAGCTTAGGGCGACAGGGGGCCTACGAGCAGTACTTC,CASSLGRQGAYEQYF
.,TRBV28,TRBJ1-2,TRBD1,TGTGCCAGCAGGGCCACAGGGGCCTCCTCGAGGGGCTACACCTTC,CASRATGASSRGYTF
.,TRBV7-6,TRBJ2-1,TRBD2,TGTGCCAGCAGCCGCCGCTCCGGGACTAACGACGGCTCCTACAATGAGCAGTTCTTC,CASSRRSGTNDGSYNEQFF
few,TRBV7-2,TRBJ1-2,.,TGTGCCAGCAGCATACCTACCCGGGGAACCTATGGCTACACCTTC,CASSIPTRGTYGYTF
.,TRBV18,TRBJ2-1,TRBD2,TGTGCCAGCTCACCCCTTACTAGCGGGACTCGCAATGAGCAGTTCTTC,CASSPLTSGTRNEQFF
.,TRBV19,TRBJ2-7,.,TGTGCCAGTAGTAAGGACAGTTCCTACGAGCAGTACTTC,CASSKDSSYEQYF
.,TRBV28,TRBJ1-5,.,TGTGCCAGCAGGTCCCAGGGGAGTCAGCCCCAGCATTTT,CASRSQGSQPQHF
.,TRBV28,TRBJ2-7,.,TGTGCCAGCAGTTTAGGGTTCGGCGGGGAAGGGCAGTACTTC,CASSLGFGGEGQYF
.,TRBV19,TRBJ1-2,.,TGTGCCAGTAGTATAACGGGGACTAACTATGGCTACACCTTC,CASSITGTNYGYTF
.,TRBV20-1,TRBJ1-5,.,TGCAGTGCTAGTAGCCAGCCCCAGCATTTT,CSASSQPQHF
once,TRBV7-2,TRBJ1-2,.,TGTGCCAGCAGCCCTCGCGGGATCGCCCCCCACACCTTC,CASSPRGIAPHTF
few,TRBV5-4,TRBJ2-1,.,TGTGCCAGCAGCTTGGACTTGAGCTCCTACAATGAGCAGTTCTTC,CASSLDLSSYNEQFF
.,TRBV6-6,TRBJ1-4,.,TGTGCCAGCAGCTTCGACAGGGAAAAACTGTTTTTT,CASSFDREKLFF
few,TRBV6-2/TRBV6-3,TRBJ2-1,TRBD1,TGTGCCAGCAGTTACCGGACAGGGGCCTACAATGAGCAGTTCTTC,CASSYRTGAYNEQFF
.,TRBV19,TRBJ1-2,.,TGTGCCAGTACCGGGGGGCATGGCTACACCTTC,CASTGGHGYTF
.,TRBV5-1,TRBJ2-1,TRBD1,TGCGCCAGCAGTCGGGATGGACAGGTCTCCTACAATGAGCAGTTCTTC,CASSRDGQVSYNEQFF